Below, 3 T cell receptor beta chains from the same sample are listed, as sequenced in a study of shared clonotypes between healthy human individuals. Repertoires were generated with immunoSEQ multiplex PCR, while TCRdb's copy carries only in-frame clones and drops some. The data hold 700,000 or so clones, with roughly 78% observed a single time. The sequenced sample consisted of memory CD4+ T cells sorted from blood. Subset reported: CD45RA-negative fraction. These receptors were taken from a woman in her 30s in good health.

The chain joins TRBV6-6 to TRBJ1-2; 7 nucleotides match TRBD1. The CDR3 has 14 residues. Trimming cost V 5 bases and J 6 bases; bases outside gene matches: 9. Germline-derived CDR1 and CDR2 are MNHNY and SVGAGI (reference sequence). Written as DNA, the CDR3 is TGTGCCAGCAGTCTGAGGGACAGCCTAAATGGCTACACCTTC. Translation: CASSLRDSLNGYTF.

J is TRBJ1-3 and V is TRBV4-1, with D unresolved. The ends were cut back, 0 bases at V and 4 bases at J, with 13 bases in the middle. The V gene's germline CDR1 is MGHRA and CDR2 YSYEKL. The CDR3 spans 16 residues. The CDR3 reads CASSQDRWQAGNTIYF. Here the CDR3 DNA reads TGCGCCAGCAGCCAAGATAGGTGGCAGGCAGGAAACACCATATATTTT.

Comment on this clone: Given a much more abundant clone one base away, this may be a read error. The chain employs TRBV5-6 and TRBJ1-1, with TRBD1 as a possible D gene (5 bases). V lost 4 bases, J lost 4 bases, and 11 bases lay in between. The CDR3 runs 13 residues. The germline V gene encodes CDR1 SGHDT and CDR2 YYEEEE. CDR3 residues: CASSLLGGTEAFF. DNA for the CDR3: TGTGCCAGCAGCCTCCTCGGGGGCACTGAAGCTTTCTTT.